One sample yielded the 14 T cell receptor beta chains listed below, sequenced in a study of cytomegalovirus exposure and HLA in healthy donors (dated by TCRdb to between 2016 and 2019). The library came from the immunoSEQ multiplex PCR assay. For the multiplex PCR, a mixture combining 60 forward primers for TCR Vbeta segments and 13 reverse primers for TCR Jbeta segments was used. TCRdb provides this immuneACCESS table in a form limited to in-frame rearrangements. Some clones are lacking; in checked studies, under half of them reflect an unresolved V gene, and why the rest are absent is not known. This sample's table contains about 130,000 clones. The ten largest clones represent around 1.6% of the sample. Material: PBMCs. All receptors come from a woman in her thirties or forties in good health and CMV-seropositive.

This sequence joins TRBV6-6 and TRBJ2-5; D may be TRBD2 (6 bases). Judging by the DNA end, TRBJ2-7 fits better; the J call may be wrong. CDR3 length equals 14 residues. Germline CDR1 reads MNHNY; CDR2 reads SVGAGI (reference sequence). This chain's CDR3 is CASSYMGGTHEQYF. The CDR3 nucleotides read TGTGCCAGCAGTTATATGGGGGGTACCCACGAGCAGTACTTC.

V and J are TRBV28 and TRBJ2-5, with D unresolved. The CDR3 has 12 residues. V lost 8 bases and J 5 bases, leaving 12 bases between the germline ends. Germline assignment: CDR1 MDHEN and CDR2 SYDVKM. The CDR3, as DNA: TGTGCCAGCGCAGACCCCGGGGAGACCCAGTACTTC. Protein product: CASADPGETQYF.

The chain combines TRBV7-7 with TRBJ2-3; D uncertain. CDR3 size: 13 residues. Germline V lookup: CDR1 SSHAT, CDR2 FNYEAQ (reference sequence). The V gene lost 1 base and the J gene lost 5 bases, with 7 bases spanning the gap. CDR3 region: CASSLVPGDTQYF. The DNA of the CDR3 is TGTGCCAGCAGCTTAGTGCCCGGAGATACGCAGTATTTT.

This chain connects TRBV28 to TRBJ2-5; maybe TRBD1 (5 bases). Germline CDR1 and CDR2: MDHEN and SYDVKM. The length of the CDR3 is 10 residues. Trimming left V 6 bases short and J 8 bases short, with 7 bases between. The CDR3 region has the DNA TGTGCCAGCAGGGACACTACCCAGTACTTC. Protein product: CASRDTTQYF.

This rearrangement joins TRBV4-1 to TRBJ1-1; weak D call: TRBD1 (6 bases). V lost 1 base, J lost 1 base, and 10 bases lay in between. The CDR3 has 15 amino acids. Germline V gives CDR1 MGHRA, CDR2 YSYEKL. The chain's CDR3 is CASSQASQGNTEAFF. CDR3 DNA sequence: TGCGCCAGCAGCCAAGCCTCACAGGGGAACACTGAAGCTTTCTTT.

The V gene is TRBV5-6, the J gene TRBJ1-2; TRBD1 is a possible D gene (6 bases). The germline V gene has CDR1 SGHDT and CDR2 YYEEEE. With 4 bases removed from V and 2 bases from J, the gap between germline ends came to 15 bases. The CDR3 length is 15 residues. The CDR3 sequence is CASSRWTDRNYGYTF. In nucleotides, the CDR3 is TGTGCCAGCAGCCGCTGGACAGATAGAAACTATGGCTACACCTTC.

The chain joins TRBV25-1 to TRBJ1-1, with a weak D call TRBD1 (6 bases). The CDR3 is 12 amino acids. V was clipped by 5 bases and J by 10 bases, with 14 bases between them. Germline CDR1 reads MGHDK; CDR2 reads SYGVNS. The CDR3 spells CASSPTGMVAFF. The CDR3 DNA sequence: TGTGCCAGCAGTCCCACAGGGATGGTAGCTTTCTTT.

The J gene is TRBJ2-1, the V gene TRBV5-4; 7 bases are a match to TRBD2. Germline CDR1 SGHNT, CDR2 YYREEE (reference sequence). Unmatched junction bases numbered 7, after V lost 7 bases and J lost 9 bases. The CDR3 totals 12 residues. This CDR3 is CASFMGGGEQFF. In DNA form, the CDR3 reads TGTGCCAGCTTTATGGGCGGGGGTGAGCAGTTCTTC. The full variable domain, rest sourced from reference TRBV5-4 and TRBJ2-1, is ETGVTQSPTHLIKTRGQQVTLRCSSQSGHNTVSWYQQALGQGPQFIFQYYREEENGRGNFPPRFSGLQFPNYSSELNVNALELDDSALYLCASFMGGGEQFFGPGTRLTVL.

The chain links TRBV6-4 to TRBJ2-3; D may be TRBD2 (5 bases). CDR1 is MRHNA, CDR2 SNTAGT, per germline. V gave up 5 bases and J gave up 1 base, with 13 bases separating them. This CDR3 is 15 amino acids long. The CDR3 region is CASSRSEEGTDTQYF. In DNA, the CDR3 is TGTGCCAGCAGTCGTTCTGAGGAGGGCACAGATACGCAGTATTTT.

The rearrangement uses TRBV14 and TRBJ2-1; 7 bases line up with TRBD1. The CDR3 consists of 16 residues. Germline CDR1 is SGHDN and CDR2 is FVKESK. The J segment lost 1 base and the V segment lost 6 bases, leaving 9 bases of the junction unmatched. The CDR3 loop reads CASRASDRDSYNEQFF. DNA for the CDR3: TGTGCCAGCAGGGCCTCAGACAGGGATTCCTACAATGAGCAGTTCTTC.

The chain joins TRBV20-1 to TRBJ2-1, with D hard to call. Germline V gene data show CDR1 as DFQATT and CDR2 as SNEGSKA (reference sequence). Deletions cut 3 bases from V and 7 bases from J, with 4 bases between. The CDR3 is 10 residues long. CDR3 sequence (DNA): TGCAGTGCTAGCCCAAATGAGCAGTTCTTC. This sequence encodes CSASPNEQFF.

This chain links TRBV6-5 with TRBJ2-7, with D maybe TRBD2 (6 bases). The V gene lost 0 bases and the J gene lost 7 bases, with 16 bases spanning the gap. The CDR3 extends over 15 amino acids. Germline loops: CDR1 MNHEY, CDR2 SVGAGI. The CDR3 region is CASSYSRYSAGEQYF. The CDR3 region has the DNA TGTGCCAGCAGTTACTCTAGGTATTCCGCGGGGGAGCAGTACTTC.

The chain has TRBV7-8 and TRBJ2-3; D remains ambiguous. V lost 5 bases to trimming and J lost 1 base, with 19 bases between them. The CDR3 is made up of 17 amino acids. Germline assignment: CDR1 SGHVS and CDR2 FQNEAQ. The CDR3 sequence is CASSTSLPYMRTDTQYF. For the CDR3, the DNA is TGTGCCAGCAGCACGTCACTCCCGTATATGCGCACAGATACGCAGTATTTT.

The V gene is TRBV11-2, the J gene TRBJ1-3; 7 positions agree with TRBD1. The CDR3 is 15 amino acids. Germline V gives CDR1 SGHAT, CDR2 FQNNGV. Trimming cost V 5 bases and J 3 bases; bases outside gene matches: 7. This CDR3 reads CASSHDRVYGNTIYF. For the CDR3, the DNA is TGTGCCAGCAGCCATGACAGGGTGTATGGAAACACCATATATTTT.